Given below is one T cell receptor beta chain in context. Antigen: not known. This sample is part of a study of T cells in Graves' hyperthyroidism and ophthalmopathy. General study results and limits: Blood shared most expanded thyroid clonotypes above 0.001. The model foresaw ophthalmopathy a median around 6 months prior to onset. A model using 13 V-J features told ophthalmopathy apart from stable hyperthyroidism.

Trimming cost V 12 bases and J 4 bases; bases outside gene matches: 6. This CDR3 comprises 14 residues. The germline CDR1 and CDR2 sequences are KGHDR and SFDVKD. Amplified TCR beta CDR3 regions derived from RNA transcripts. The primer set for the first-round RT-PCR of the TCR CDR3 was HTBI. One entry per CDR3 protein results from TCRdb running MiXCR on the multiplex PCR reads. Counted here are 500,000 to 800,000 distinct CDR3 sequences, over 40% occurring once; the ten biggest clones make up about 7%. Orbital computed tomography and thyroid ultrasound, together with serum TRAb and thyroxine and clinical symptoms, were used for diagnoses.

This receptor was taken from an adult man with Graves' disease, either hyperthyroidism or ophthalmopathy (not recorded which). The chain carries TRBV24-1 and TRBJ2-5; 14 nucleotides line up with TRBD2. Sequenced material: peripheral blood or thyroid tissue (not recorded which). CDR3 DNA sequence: TGTGCCGCCGGGACTAGCGGGGGTTTAGAGACCCAGTACTTC. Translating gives CAAGTSGGLETQYF.